This T cell receptor beta chain was profiled in a study of CD8+ T cells in alopecia areata (dated by TCRdb to between 2018 and 2020). About the full investigation: The treated patients took part in an open-label pilot trial in which moderate-to-severe alopecia areata was treated with oral tofacitinib at 5 to 10 mg twice daily. Tofacitinib was administered for 6 to 18 months, and 6 months of follow-up off drug were then conducted to assess delayed response and recurrence. High-throughput TCRbeta sequencing was used to examine T cell clonal expansion in alopecia areata in both the C3H/HeJ mouse model and human patients. On the human side, TCRbeta sequencing was run on scalp tissue and on sorted CD4+ and CD8+ peripheral blood T cells from healthy controls and from alopecia areata patients with either patchy or totalis/universalis disease. Tofacitinib-treated patients had biopsies at baseline and at 4 and 24 weeks of treatment, with a later scalp biopsy in several patients. Scalp clonality was compared across normal scalp (n=4), patchy alopecia areata scalp (n=8), and alopecia totalis/universalis scalp (n=8). RNA was obtained with the PAXgene miRNA kit for fixed scalp, the miRNeasy kit for PBMCs, and the RNeasy kit for mouse skin. Amplification of TCRbeta CDR3 regions was done by immunoSEQ multiplex PCR using 35 Vbeta forward primers and 13 Jbeta reverse primers.

The meaning of the sample's time point label: baseline before oral tofacitinib. Peripheral blood and lesional scalp punch biopsies were obtained from patients with alopecia areata. PBMCs were separated by density centrifugation and stained for CD3, CD4 and CD8, after which CD4+ and CD8+ T cells were sorted on a FACSAria. A note on this clone: It lacks a known antigen. Base qualities are not at hand, and no much larger clone is one base apart.

After removal of 1 base from V and 1 base from J, the junction retains 1 base not matched to a gene. The germline V gene specifies SGHDN as CDR1 and FVKESK as CDR2. Reading from cysteine to phenylalanine, the CDR3 counts 15 amino acids. Kept here is only the CDR3 DNA, which spans 45 bases and is read in frame from base 1. What the research found in general, with its limitations: Resident alphabeta T cells in normal human skin are also sequenced, complicating scalp TCR repertoire analysis, unlike mouse skin dominated by gammadelta T cells. Compared with mice, TCR sequences shared between patients were less clear, possibly partly because of HLA diversity across the patient population. Compared with normal scalp, lesional scalp, particularly in alopecia totalis/universalis, had higher clonality and more expanded CD8+ clones, which suggests antigenic drive.

Receptor libraries were prepared by the immunoSEQ multiplex PCR assay. RNA was extracted from all samples and reverse transcribed into cDNA as template for TCR sequencing. SuperScript III was used for first-strand cDNA synthesis, primed with a 2:1 mix of oligo-dT and random hexamers. A synthetic immune receptor repertoire was used to assess amplification bias, and residual bias was removed computationally. On the authors' methods: Raw reads were preprocessed to remove errors, and CDR3 was defined according to IMGT conventions as the region from the conserved cysteine to phenylalanine. Clonality was computed as 1 minus the Shannon entropy, with the entropy normalized by log2 of the number of productive unique TCRs. CD4 or CD8 identity of scalp clones was inferred by cross-referencing scalp TCRbeta sequences with sorted blood CD4 and CD8 repertoires. In TCRdb, the immuneACCESS table is reduced to in-frame sequences with V and J assigned. These tables do not hold every clone; where another copy was compared, an unresolved V gene accounts for under half, and the others remain unexplained. That table furnishes V, J and clone size, whereas the DNA furnished D and trimming. This sample comprises some 120,000 clones, around 50% of them detected only once. The ten largest account for less than 5.5% of the sample.

The material sequenced was CD4+ T cells sorted from blood, taken at week 0. The receptor was derived from a human donor with alopecia areata. The rearranged segments are TRBV14 and TRBJ1-1; TRBD1 aligns with 9 central bases. The nucleotide sequence reads as follows: TGTGCCAGCAGCCAAGGGACAGGGGAGAACACTGAAGCTTTCTTT. It translates to CASSQGTGENTEAFF.